The 14 T cell receptor beta chains reported below all come from one sample, sequenced in a study of blood T cell repertoires in COVID-19. This table comes from immunoSEQ multiplex PCR, and its TCRdb copy is limited to in-frame clones, with some not included. The sample records over 300,000 clones, approximately 90% being singletons. The sample consisted of PBMCs or T cells enriched from blood (not recorded which). The source of these receptors is a young woman who had recovered from COVID-19.

The chain is built from TRBV10-2 and TRBJ2-7; perhaps TRBD2 as D (6 bases). V was clipped by 3 bases and J by 5 bases, with 17 bases between them. Germline V gene lookup returns CDR1 WSHSY and CDR2 SAAADI. This CDR3 has 15 amino acids. The CDR3 reads CASSDMRGGVHEQYF. The CDR3 DNA reads TGCGCCAGCAGTGATATGCGCGGCGGGGTCCACGAGCAGTACTTC.

The chain employs TRBV29-1 and TRBJ2-7, with TRBD1 matching 8 bases. This CDR3 has 15 residues. V gave up 1 base and J gave up 3 bases; unmatched junction bases: 8. The germline gives CDR1 SQVTM, CDR2 ANQGSEA. CDR3 DNA: TGCAGCGTTGAAGGCCCTGGACAGGGTTACTACGAGCAGTACTTC. This codes for CSVEGPGQGYYEQYF.

This clone was picked up one time. V usage is TRBV7-9 and J usage is TRBJ1-5; tentatively, D is TRBD1 (5 bases). V was shortened by 5 bases and J by 12 bases, with 14 bases between the two germline ends. Germline CDR1 is SEHNR and CDR2 is FQNEAQ (reference sequence). CDR3 length: 12 residues. The CDR3 loop reads CASSRTGSDQHF. The CDR3 DNA follows: TGTGCCAGCAGCCGTACAGGATCCGACCAGCATTTT.

The V and J genes are TRBV10-3 and TRBJ1-6, with D perhaps TRBD1 (5 bases). Trimming stripped 0 bases from V and 10 bases from J, with 10 bases between. The CDR3 has 14 residues. CDR1 and CDR2 from the germline V gene are ENHRY and SYGVKD. The CDR3 bases are TGTGCCATCAGTGAGTCGGGGGGAAGATCACCCCTCCACTTT. Its translation: CAISESGGRSPLHF.

The J gene is TRBJ2-6, the V gene TRBV7-2, with TRBD1 identical over 8 bases. Germline CDR1 and CDR2: SGHTA and FQGNSA. The CDR3 spans 17 residues. Trimming removed 2 bases from V and 2 bases from J; junction bases left unmatched: 5. CDR3 sequence: CASSLFVRGPGANVLTF. Here the CDR3 DNA reads TGTGCCAGCAGCTTATTCGTCAGGGGGCCTGGGGCCAACGTCCTGACTTTC.

This chain uses TRBV30 with TRBJ1-2; the match to TRBD1 covers 7 bases. With 3 bases clipped from V and 2 bases from J, the junction kept 9 bases outside the gene matches. Germline loops: CDR1 GTSNPN, CDR2 SVGIG (reference sequence). CDR3 length: 15 amino acids. The CDR3 spells CAWRARGPRNYGYTF. The CDR3 DNA reads as TGTGCCTGGAGGGCGAGGGGGCCCCGGAACTATGGCTACACCTTC.

This sequence joins TRBV4-1 and TRBJ1-2; tentatively, D is TRBD1 (5 bases). This CDR3 region has 18 residues. Germline CDR1 MGHRA, CDR2 YSYEKL. V dropped 0 bases and J dropped 1 base, with 18 bases sitting between them. CDR3 nucleotide sequence: TGCGCCAGCAGCCAAGACGCTCTTCAGGGCAGCTTTAACTATGGCTACACCTTC. Translated: CASSQDALQGSFNYGYTF.

The chain combines TRBV7-8 with TRBJ2-3; TRBD2 matches 7 bases. Per germline, CDR1 SGHVS and CDR2 FQNEAQ. V lost 5 bases and J lost 0; bases outside the gene matches: 5. The CDR3 length is 15 residues. This CDR3 is CASSPGTTSTDTQYF. CDR3 DNA sequence: TGTGCCAGCAGCCCCGGGACTACGAGCACAGATACGCAGTATTTT.

The CDR3 protein is CATSGQPPLPVRHNEQFF. The CDR3 DNA is TGTGCCACCAGCGGACAGCCACCACTCCCGGTACGACACAATGAGCAGTTCTTC. V gene TRBV24-1 combines with J gene TRBJ2-1, with TRBD1 as a possible D gene (6 bases). Germline V gene data show CDR1 as KGHDR and CDR2 as SFDVKD. V shed 7 bases and J shed 5 bases, with 26 bases lying between them. CDR3 length equals 18 residues.

For the CDR3, the DNA is TGCGCCAGCAGCCCCCCCCAGTCGCCCACAGATACGCAGTATTTT. Its translation: CASSPPQSPTDTQYF. The chain links TRBV5-1 to TRBJ2-3; D gene unclear. The CDR3 runs to 15 residues. Per germline, CDR1 SGHRS and CDR2 YFSETQ. V dropped 4 bases and J dropped 2 bases, with 14 bases sitting between them. Looking up the rest from reference TRBV5-1 and TRBJ2-3 gives the full variable domain: KAGVTQTPRYLIKTRGQQVTLSCSPISGHRSVSWYQQTPGQGLQFLFEYFSETQRNKGNFPGRFSGRQFSNSRSEMNVSTLELGDSALYLCASSPPQSPTDTQYFGPGTRLTVL.

The J gene is TRBJ1-1, the V gene TRBV11-2; perhaps TRBD1 as D (5 bases). The V end was cut by 1 base, the J end by 4 bases, with 19 bases between. The CDR3 sequence is 17 residues long. From germline, CDR1 is SGHAT and CDR2 FQNNGV. DNA for the CDR3: TGTGCCAGCAGCTTAGTCGTGGCAGGACTCGGGGGCACTGAAGCTTTCTTT. Residues: CASSLVVAGLGGTEAFF.

In this sample, this clone turned up once. The CDR3 spells CAVRRLAGDEQFF. For the CDR3, the DNA is TGTGCCGTCAGGAGGCTAGCGGGGGATGAGCAGTTCTTC. This chain connects TRBV30 to TRBJ2-1, with 10 bases fitting TRBD2. V dropped 8 bases and J dropped 8; count of bases not matched to a gene: 9. Germline values: CDR1 GTSNPN, CDR2 SVGIG (reference sequence). There are 13 residues in the CDR3.

This clone was seen only a few times. J is TRBJ1-5 and V is TRBV28; 7 positions agree with TRBD1. The trim removed 9 bases at V and 11 bases at J, leaving 10 bases unmatched. Germline V CDR1 and CDR2: MDHEN, SYDVKM. This CDR3 is 12 amino acids long. DNA for the CDR3: TGTGCCAGTACAGGGGTTGGCGGGACCCAGCATTTT. As protein: CASTGVGGTQHF.

The V call is TRBV12-3 or TRBV12-4, the J call TRBJ2-2; D is undetermined. The CDR3 runs 12 residues. The V and J ends lost 7 bases and 3 bases respectively, with 6 bases between them. The CDR3 reads CASITHTGELFF. The CDR3 bases are TGTGCCAGCATTACTCACACCGGGGAGCTGTTTTTT.